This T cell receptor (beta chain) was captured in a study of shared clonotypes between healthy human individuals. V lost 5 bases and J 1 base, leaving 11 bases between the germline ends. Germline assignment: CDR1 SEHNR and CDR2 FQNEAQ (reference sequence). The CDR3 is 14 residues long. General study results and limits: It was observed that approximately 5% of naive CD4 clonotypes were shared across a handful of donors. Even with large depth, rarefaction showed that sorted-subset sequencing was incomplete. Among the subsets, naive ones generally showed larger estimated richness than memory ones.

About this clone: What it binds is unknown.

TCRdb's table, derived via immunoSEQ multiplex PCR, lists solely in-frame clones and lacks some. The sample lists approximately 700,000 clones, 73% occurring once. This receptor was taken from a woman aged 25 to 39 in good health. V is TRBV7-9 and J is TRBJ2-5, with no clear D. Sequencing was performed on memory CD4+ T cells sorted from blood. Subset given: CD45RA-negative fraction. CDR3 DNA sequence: TGTGCCAGCAGCCTCCGGGCAGGCCAAGAGACCCAGTACTTC. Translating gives CASSLRAGQETQYF.